This T cell receptor (beta chain) emerged from a study of blood T cell repertoires in COVID-19. Study overall: Collection of acute and convalescent COVID-19 samples took place in the United States, Italy and Spain.

There are 13 residues in the CDR3. The germline V gene has CDR1 SGHKS and CDR2 YYEKEE (reference sequence). Trimming cost V 1 base and J 1 base, with 5 bases left between them. The method was immunoSEQ multiplex PCR; TCRdb's version includes in-frame clones alone and lacks a portion of them. The profile shows 43,000 or so clones, over 75% of them singletons. This clone was observed once. The sequenced sample consisted of peripheral blood. The receptor comes from a woman aged 55-69 years with acute or convalescent COVID-19. This chain links TRBV5-5 with TRBJ1-1; D unclear. CDR3 DNA: TGTGCCAGCAGCTTGACACCGAACACTGAAGCTTTCTTT. It yields the protein CASSLTPNTEAFF.